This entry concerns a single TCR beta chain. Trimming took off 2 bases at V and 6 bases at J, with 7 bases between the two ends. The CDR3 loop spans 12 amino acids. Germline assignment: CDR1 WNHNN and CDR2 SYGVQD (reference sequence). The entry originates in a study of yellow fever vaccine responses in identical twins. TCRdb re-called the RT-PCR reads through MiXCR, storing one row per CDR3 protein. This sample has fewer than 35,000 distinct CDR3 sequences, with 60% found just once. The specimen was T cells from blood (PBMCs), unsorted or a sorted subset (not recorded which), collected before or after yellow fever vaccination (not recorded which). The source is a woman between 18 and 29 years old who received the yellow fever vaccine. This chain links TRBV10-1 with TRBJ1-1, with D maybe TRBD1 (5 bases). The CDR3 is CASSERGSEAFF. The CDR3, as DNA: TGCGCCAGCAGTGAGCGGGGCTCTGAAGCTTTCTTT.